These 15 T cell receptor beta chains came from one sample sequenced in a study of CD8+ T cells in alopecia areata. Sequencing used cDNA as its template, made by extracting RNA and reverse transcribing it. The table came from immunoSEQ multiplex PCR; TCRdb's copy has only in-frame clones and leaves some out. The data list approximately 280,000 clones, none observed once; more than 0.95% falls to the top ten. Scientists pooled cutaneous lymph node cells and sorted them on CD4, CD8alpha, NKG2D, NKG2ACE and other markers. The sequenced material came from CD4+ T cells sorted from a lymph node. Receptor source: a C3H/HeJ mouse with alopecia areata. This mouse strain has H2-k as its MHC haplotype.

This clone has a count of ten or more. Gene and germline names: mouse. The missing CDR3 end, 4 residues past where the read stops, is filled in from the germline J gene. This rearrangement joins TRBV17 to TRBJ2-2, with D unclear. V lost 2 bases and J lost 0, with 7 bases in between. Germline CDR1 reads MNHDT; CDR2 reads YYDKIL. CDR3 length: 15 amino acids. The sequenced CDR3 bases are TGTGCTAGCAGTAGACATCAGACAAACACCGGG. As protein: CASSRHQTNTG. The full CDR3 protein is CASSRHQTNTGQLYF.

In its sample, this clone was seen a few times. Here the gene names and germline are mouse. Read sequence stops 4 residues before the CDR3 end, and the germline J gene provides the missing end. Within the sample, other DNA sequences also encode this same CDR3. This chain links TRBV19 with TRBJ2-5; D possibly corresponds to TRBD2 (6 bases). The CDR3 contains 14 residues. Germline CDR1 is FNHDT and CDR2 is SITEND (reference sequence). V gave up 5 bases and J gave up 0 bases, with 10 bases separating them. This CDR3 is CASSPTGNQDTQYF. The CDR3 bases that were read are TGTGCCAGCAGCCCTACTGGGAACCAAGAC.

This clone was observed a handful of times. Gene labels here are mouse ones. The read comes to an end 4 residues before the CDR3 does, leaving the germline J gene to fill in the end. The chain couples TRBV19 to TRBJ2-7; TRBD2 agrees at 8 bases. The germline CDR1 and CDR2 sequences are FNHDT and SITEND (reference sequence). The length of the CDR3 is 12 residues. This CDR3 reads CASRNWGYEQYF. The part of the CDR3 DNA that was read is TGTGCCAGCAGAAACTGGGGGTAT.

The sample holds a few counts of this clone. Germline and genes here are mouse. With the read ending 4 residues before the CDR3 end, the germline J gene is used to fill in that end. The chain links TRBV1 to TRBJ2-7; 10 nucleotides line up with TRBD2. This CDR3 has 16 amino acids. V was pared by 1 base and J by 0 bases, with 3 bases of the junction left unmatched. Germline assignment: CDR1 NSQYPW and CDR2 LRSPGD (reference sequence). Incomplete CDR3 DNA: TGCACCTGCAGTGCAGTGGGGACTGGGGTCTCCTAT. It encodes CTCSAVGTGVSY. The whole CDR3 protein is CTCSAVGTGVSYEQYF.

In this sample, this clone turned up a few times. Here the gene names and germline are mouse. The CDR3 goes on 4 residues after the read ends, and that part is filled in from the germline J gene. The rearrangement uses TRBV13-3 and TRBJ2-2, with D maybe TRBD1 (6 bases). The length of the CDR3 is 16 residues. V gave up 4 bases and J gave up 0 bases, with 13 bases separating them. CDR1 NNHDY and CDR2 SYVADS come from the germline V gene. CDR3 bases read: TGTGCCAGCAGTCGCAGGGGTCTTGCAAACACCGGG. Translating gives CASSRRGLANTG. The whole CDR3 region reads CASSRRGLANTGQLYF.

This clone turned up a few times. Gene names and germline match the mouse. The read comes to an end 4 residues before the CDR3 does, leaving the germline J gene to fill in the end. The chain joins TRBV17 to TRBJ2-5; possible D gene TRBD1, 6 bases. Germline lookup yields CDR1 MNHDT and CDR2 YYDKIL. The CDR3 spans 12 residues. CDR3 sequence: CASSYGQDTQYF. CDR3 DNA (partial): TGTGCTAGCAGTTATGGACAGGAC.

Note on this clone: Germline and genes: mouse. The CDR3 end is not reached by the read, which stops 4 residues before it; the germline J gene fills it in. The V gene is TRBV5, the J gene TRBJ2-1; D ambiguous. CDR1 is LGHNA and CDR2 is YNLKQL in the germline V gene (reference sequence). Trimming removed 1 base from V and 0 bases from J, with 4 bases in between. The CDR3 sequence is 14 residues long. The CDR3 region is CASSQGVNYAEQFF. The CDR3 bases that were read are TGTGCCAGCAGCCAAGGGGTTAACTATGCT.

With regard to this clone: These gene names are mouse names. Read coverage stops 4 residues before the CDR3 terminus; the germline J gene supplies the remainder. The rearrangement links TRBV5 to TRBJ2-7, with 10 bases aligning to TRBD2. The V gene end was trimmed by 4 bases and the J gene end by 2 bases; junction bases not matched to a gene: 2. This CDR3 region has 14 residues. Germline loops: CDR1 LGHNA, CDR2 YNLKQL (reference sequence). The sequenced part of the CDR3 DNA is TGTGCCAGCAGCCGACTGGGGGGAACCTAT. Translating it yields CASSRLGGTY. The whole CDR3 protein reads CASSRLGGTYEQYF.

Note on this clone: Gene names refer to mouse genes. The read gets to within 4 residues of the CDR3 end, and the germline J gene fills in the rest. The rearrangement joins TRBV13-1 to TRBJ2-3; a possible D gene is TRBD2 (6 bases). The CDR3 runs to 18 residues. The V and J ends lost 1 base and 0 bases respectively, with 18 bases between them. The V gene's germline CDR1 is NSHNY and CDR2 SYGAGN. The CDR3 DNA, read in part, is TGTGCCAGCAGTGATAGGGGTCCCAGCTGGGGTAGTGCAGAA. As protein: CASSDRGPSWGSAE. The entire CDR3 protein is CASSDRGPSWGSAETLYF.

About this clone itself: The genes and germline here are from mouse. The CDR3 extends 4 residues past the end of the read, so its final part is completed from the germline J gene. The chain links TRBV19 to TRBJ2-7; 10 bases are shared with TRBD2. Germline trimming cut 5 bases from V and 3 bases from J; bases unmatched to any gene: 5. CDR3 length equals 14 residues. Germline CDR1 and CDR2: FNHDT and SITEND (reference sequence). The CDR3 bases that were read are TGTGCCAGCAGGCGACTGGGGGGCGTCTAT. It codes for CASRRLGGVY. The whole CDR3 sequence is CASRRLGGVYEQYF.

This clone was found many times. These gene names are mouse names. The read is 4 residues too short to cover the CDR3 end, so that end is filled in from the germline J gene. This chain links TRBV14 with TRBJ2-2; 8 positions agree with TRBD1. The CDR3 runs 15 residues. Per germline, CDR1 SGHDT and CDR2 FRDEAV. J lost 4 bases, V lost 5 bases, and 7 bases had no gene match. Here the CDR3 reads CASRPTGVGTGQLYF. The CDR3 bases that were read are TGTGCCAGCAGACCGACAGGGGTTGGCACCGGG.

Concerning this clone itself: Gene names refer to mouse genes. The read terminates 4 residues ahead of where the CDR3 ends, so the germline J gene completes it. This chain links TRBV19 with TRBJ1-2; 8 bases align to TRBD1. Germline V gene lookup returns CDR1 FNHDT and CDR2 SITEND (reference sequence). The CDR3 has 13 amino acids. Unmatched junction bases numbered 4, after V lost 5 bases and J lost 4 bases. The CDR3 spells CASSLGQGSDYTF. The covered CDR3 bases are TGTGCCAGCAGCCTCGGACAGGGCTCC.

Note on this clone: Mouse gene names and germline throughout. Read coverage stops 4 residues before the CDR3 terminus; the germline J gene supplies the remainder. The chain is built from TRBV29 and TRBJ2-3, with D hard to call. This CDR3 is built from 14 residues. V lost 1 base to trimming and J lost 0 bases, with 5 bases between them. Germline CDR1 MSHET, CDR2 SYDVDS. The DNA read from the CDR3 is TGTGCTAGCAGTTTATTTACTAGTGCAGAA. Its translation: CASSLFTSAE. The full CDR3 reads CASSLFTSAETLYF.

In regard to this clone: Gene names follow the mouse nomenclature. Read sequence stops 3 residues before the CDR3 end, and the germline J gene provides the missing end. V usage is TRBV19 and J usage is TRBJ1-6; D not certain. TRBJ1-6 is noted as an ORF with a role that remains uncertain. This CDR3 comprises 16 residues. V shed 2 bases and J shed 0 bases, with 9 bases lying between them. Germline V CDR1 and CDR2: FNHDT, SITEND (reference sequence). CDR3 DNA (partial): TGTGCCAGCAGTATGTCAGGCTATTCCTATAATTCGCCC. This codes for CASSMSGYSYNSP. The full CDR3 is CASSMSGYSYNSPLYF.

This clone was counted only a few times. Mouse gene names and germline throughout. The CDR3 end falls 4 residues outside the read, so it is completed with the germline J gene. This rearrangement joins TRBV19 to TRBJ2-2; a weak D match, TRBD1 (6 bases). Germline loops: CDR1 FNHDT, CDR2 SITEND (reference sequence). The CDR3 is 16 amino acids. V lost 0 bases to trimming and J lost 0 bases, with 9 bases between them. The part of the CDR3 DNA that was read is TGTGCCAGCAGTATAGCCCCAGGGGCAAACACCGGG. As protein: CASSIAPGANTG. The CDR3 reads in full as CASSIAPGANTGQLYF.